The 27 T cell receptor beta chains given below trace back to one sample, sequenced in a study of blood T cell repertoires in COVID-19. Method: immunoSEQ multiplex PCR; TCRdb's copy keeps in-frame clones and lacks some. The sample records approximately 230,000 clones, roughly four fifths being singletons. What was sequenced was PBMCs or T cells enriched from blood (not recorded which). The receptors derive from a middle-aged man who had recovered from COVID-19.

The chain recombines TRBV24-1 with TRBJ2-1; possible D gene TRBD2, 6 bases. Trimming cost V 0 bases and J 11 bases, with 7 bases left between them. CDR1 and CDR2 from the germline V gene are KGHDR and SFDVKD. This CDR3 comprises 12 residues. The CDR3 coding sequence is TGTGCCACCAGTGATTTGCGGGGGAAGCAGTTCTTC. Protein sequence: CATSDLRGKQFF.

The chain joins TRBV29-1 to TRBJ1-2; 9 bases map to TRBD1. Germline V gene data show CDR1 as SQVTM and CDR2 as ANQGSEA. The CDR3 loop spans 11 amino acids. V lost 6 bases to trimming and J lost 8 bases; unmatched junction nucleotides: 4. The CDR3 bases are TGCAGCGTCGGGGACAGGGTAGGCTACACCTTC. It is translated as CSVGDRVGYTF.

The chain recombines TRBV28 with TRBJ1-1, with TRBD1 identical over 11 bases. V was clipped by 9 bases and J by 1 base; unmatched bases: 4. The V gene's germline CDR1 is MDHEN and CDR2 SYDVKM. There are 14 residues in the CDR3. Here the CDR3 DNA reads TGTGCCAGTCGGACAGGGGGCTCGAACACTGAAGCTTTCTTT. It specifies CASRTGGSNTEAFF.

Only a few counts were recorded for this clone. The chain links TRBV7-9 to TRBJ1-1, with 9 bases lining up with TRBD1. This CDR3 contains 15 residues. V was clipped by 1 base and J by 5 bases; unmatched bases: 5. In germline, CDR1 is SEHNR, CDR2 FQNEAQ (reference sequence). The CDR3 spells CASSLEQGAKTEAFF. In DNA, the CDR3 is TGTGCCAGCAGCTTAGAACAGGGGGCGAAAACTGAAGCTTTCTTT.

This clone was counted a single time. The CDR3 DNA follows: TGTGCCTGGGAAACCGGGACAGCGAACACCGGGGAGCTGTTTTTT. Its protein product is CAWETGTANTGELFF. The chain combines TRBV30 with TRBJ2-2, with TRBD1 identical over 7 bases. The CDR3 is made up of 15 amino acids. Losses at the gene ends were 5 bases for V and 0 bases for J; bases not matched to a gene: 6. Per germline, CDR1 GTSNPN and CDR2 SVGIG (reference sequence).

V and J are TRBV18 and TRBJ2-2, with TRBD1 matching over 7 bases. Germline V gene lookup returns CDR1 KGHSH and CDR2 LQKENI. After removal of 2 bases from V and 6 bases from J, the junction contained 9 bases not matched to a gene. The CDR3 length is 16 residues. The CDR3 region is CASSPSRQGVPGELFF. CDR3 sequence (DNA): TGTGCCAGCTCACCATCGCGACAGGGTGTCCCCGGGGAGCTGTTTTTT.

The chain carries TRBV27 and TRBJ2-5; 7 bases match TRBD2. Per germline, CDR1 MNHEY and CDR2 SMNVEV (reference sequence). V gave up 5 bases and J gave up 2 bases; unmatched junction bases: 8. This CDR3 comprises 15 residues. The chain's CDR3 is CASSPLTSAQETQYF. The CDR3 DNA reads as TGTGCCAGCAGTCCACTAACTAGCGCGCAAGAGACCCAGTACTTC.

The CDR3 region is CATSRDSGTHEQYF. The CDR3 DNA sequence: TGTGCCACCAGCAGAGATAGCGGGACTCACGAGCAGTACTTC. This chain links TRBV15 with TRBJ2-7; 8 bases map to TRBD2. The germline V gene encodes CDR1 LNHNV and CDR2 YYDKDF (reference sequence). Trimming removed 0 bases from V and 5 bases from J; junction bases left unmatched: 3. The CDR3 sequence is 14 residues long. Filled out from reference TRBV15 and TRBJ2-7, the complete variable domain reads DAMVIQNPRYQVTQFGKPVTLSCSQTLNHNVMYWYQQKSSQAPKLLFHYYDKDFNNEADTPDNFQSRRPNTSFCFLDIRSPGLGDTAMYLCATSRDSGTHEQYFGPGTRLTVT.

This clone was recorded once. The rearrangement joins TRBV24-1 to TRBJ2-1; 8 positions match TRBD2. The V and J ends lost 8 bases and 4 bases, in that order; junction bases with no gene match: 9. Germline V gives CDR1 KGHDR, CDR2 SFDVKD. This CDR3 region has 15 residues. CDR3 region: CATTGGSGTYNEQFF. CDR3 DNA: TGTGCCACCACTGGGGGTAGCGGGACTTACAATGAGCAGTTCTTC.

The V and J genes are TRBV19 and TRBJ2-1; TRBD2 might be the D (6 bases). This CDR3 region has 16 residues. V lost 5 bases, J lost 1 base, and 15 bases lay in between. Germline CDR1 is LNHDA and CDR2 is SQIVND (reference sequence). CDR3 coding DNA: TGTGCCAGTAGTGTCCTCGCAAGCGGGTCCTACAATGAGCAGTTCTTC. Amino acids: CASSVLASGSYNEQFF.

This clone was counted a few times. The genes are TRBV7-3 and TRBJ2-7; D is possibly TRBD2 (6 bases). Germline lookup yields CDR1 SGHTA and CDR2 FQGTGA. Deletions cut 3 bases from V and 6 bases from J, with 15 bases between. The CDR3 is 14 residues long. The CDR3 region is CASSLSRDGGEQYF. The CDR3 bases are TGTGCCAGCAGCTTGTCGCGGGACGGCGGCGAGCAGTACTTC. Using reference TRBV7-3 and TRBJ2-7 for the parts outside the CDR3, the full variable domain is GAGVSQTPSNKVTEKGKYVELRCDPISGHTALYWYRQSLGQGPEFLIYFQGTGAADDSGLPNDRFFAVRPEGSVSTLKIQRTERGDSAVYLCASSLSRDGGEQYFGPGTRLTVT.

The table lists this clone with a few counts. The chain recombines TRBV9 with TRBJ1-6, with D uncertain. Per the germline V gene, CDR1 is SGDLS and CDR2 is YYNGEE. The CDR3 has 12 residues. The ends were cut back, 2 bases at V and 7 bases at J, with 4 bases in the middle. The DNA of the CDR3 is TGTGCCAGCAGCGTCAAAAATTCACCCCTCCACTTT. This codes for CASSVKNSPLHF.

The chain joins TRBV28 to TRBJ1-1; TRBD1 might be the D (5 bases). The CDR3 sequence is 16 residues long. From germline, CDR1 is MDHEN and CDR2 SYDVKM. V was pared by 5 bases and J by 5 bases, with 21 bases between. The CDR3 nucleotides are TGTGCCAGCAGTGAAAGGGGAAGGTACTTTAGGACTGAAGCTTTCTTT. Protein product: CASSERGRYFRTEAFF.

This chain joins TRBV13 and TRBJ2-1; 8 bases map to TRBD2. From germline, CDR1 is PRHDT and CDR2 FYEKMQ (reference sequence). The CDR3 is 15 amino acids. V trimming: 8 bases; J trimming: 4 bases; junction bases outside the gene matches: 10. CDR3 amino acids: CASAASGSGYNEQFF. DNA for the CDR3: TGTGCCAGCGCCGCTAGCGGGTCTGGGTACAATGAGCAGTTCTTC.

The J gene is TRBJ1-4, the V gene TRBV28; no definite D call. V dropped 2 bases and J dropped 7 bases, with 5 bases sitting between them. In germline, CDR1 is MDHEN, CDR2 SYDVKM. The CDR3 has 12 residues. CDR3 in amino acids: CASSLGVEKLFF. CDR3 bases: TGTGCCAGCAGTTTAGGAGTTGAAAAACTGTTTTTT.

This chain joins TRBV3-1 (or the pseudogene TRBV3-2) and TRBJ1-1; no firm D call. CDR1 LGHDT and CDR2 YNNKEL come from the germline V gene (reference sequence). With 2 bases removed from V and 6 bases from J, the gap between germline ends came to 10 bases. The CDR3 contains 13 residues. CDR3 sequence: CASSQLSGPEAFF. In DNA form, the CDR3 reads TGTGCCAGCAGCCAACTCAGCGGTCCTGAAGCTTTCTTT.

The rearrangement uses TRBV5-4 and TRBJ2-4, with TRBD1 identical over 7 bases. This CDR3 spans 18 amino acids. V dropped 3 bases and J dropped 0; count of bases not matched to a gene: 12. From germline, CDR1 is SGHNT and CDR2 YYREEE (reference sequence). The CDR3 loop reads CASSSPSQGTLAKNIQYF. CDR3 bases: TGTGCCAGCAGCTCCCCCTCACAGGGGACGCTAGCCAAAAACATTCAGTACTTC. Full variable domain (missing parts from reference TRBV5-4 and TRBJ2-4): ETGVTQSPTHLIKTRGQQVTLRCSSQSGHNTVSWYQQALGQGPQFIFQYYREEENGRGNFPPRFSGLQFPNYSSELNVNALELDDSALYLCASSSPSQGTLAKNIQYFGAGTRLSVL.

The chain has TRBV7-9 and TRBJ1-4, with D perhaps matching TRBD1 (5 bases). The V end lost 5 bases, the J end lost 4 bases, and 20 bases lay between the germline ends. This CDR3 contains 17 residues. Germline V gene lookup returns CDR1 SEHNR and CDR2 FQNEAQ (reference sequence). CDR3 loop: CASSDRGWGVSNEKLFF. DNA for the CDR3: TGTGCCAGCAGCGACCGAGGGTGGGGGGTTAGTAATGAAAAACTGTTTTTT.

The chain links TRBV10-1 to TRBJ2-1; D possibly corresponds to TRBD2 (6 bases). This CDR3 is built from 17 residues. V was pared by 6 bases and J by 0 bases, with 18 bases between. Germline V CDR1 and CDR2: WNHNN, SYGVQD (reference sequence). The CDR3 reads CASSLGEASSSYNEQFF. CDR3 in DNA: TGCGCCAGCAGCCTAGGGGAGGCTTCGAGCTCCTACAATGAGCAGTTCTTC.

The V call is TRBV3-1 (or the pseudogene TRBV3-2), the J call TRBJ2-5, with 9 bases matching TRBD2. Germline V gene sequence: CDR1 LGHDT, CDR2 YNNKEL (reference sequence). The CDR3 contains 14 residues. The J segment lost 5 bases and the V segment lost 4 bases, leaving 5 bases of the junction unmatched. The CDR3 reads CASSRAGGYETQYF. CDR3 DNA sequence: TGTGCCAGCAGCCGAGCGGGGGGTTATGAGACCCAGTACTTC.

CDR3 nucleotides: TGTGCCAGCAGCATTGGCCTTTCGGAGCAGTACTTC. This codes for CASSIGLSEQYF. The V and J genes are TRBV5-8 and TRBJ2-7; no clear D. V was shortened by 4 bases and J by 7 bases, with 12 bases between the two germline ends. Germline CDR1 reads SGHTS; CDR2 reads YDEGEE. The CDR3 consists of 12 residues.

The rearrangement uses TRBV9 and TRBJ1-1; D ambiguous. The V gene lost 0 bases and the J gene lost 1 base, with 7 bases spanning the gap. Germline values: CDR1 SGDLS, CDR2 YYNGEE. The CDR3 has 14 amino acids. The chain's CDR3 is CASSVDSRNTEAFF. CDR3 DNA: TGTGCCAGCAGCGTAGACAGCCGGAACACTGAAGCTTTCTTT.

The chain joins TRBV7-3 to TRBJ2-1; 7 positions agree with TRBD2. With 2 bases clipped from V and 10 bases from J, the junction kept 8 bases outside the gene matches. The germline V gene encodes CDR1 SGHTA and CDR2 FQGTGA. The CDR3 runs 14 residues. CDR3 in amino acids: CASSLLRTSPEQFF. In DNA form, the CDR3 reads TGTGCCAGCAGCTTACTCAGGACTAGTCCAGAGCAGTTCTTC.

This chain uses TRBV9 with TRBJ1-1, with D possibly being TRBD1 (5 bases). Germline V lookup: CDR1 SGDLS, CDR2 YYNGEE. This CDR3 is 14 amino acids long. V lost 4 bases and J 1 base, leaving 11 bases between the germline ends. The CDR3 coding sequence is TGTGCCAGCAGCAGGGTCGGACAGAACACTGAAGCTTTCTTT. Translation gives CASSRVGQNTEAFF.

The V and J genes are TRBV10-3 and TRBJ2-7; D is unresolved. Germline-derived CDR1 and CDR2 are ENHRY and SYGVKD. Deletions cut 2 bases from V and 3 bases from J, with 11 bases between. The CDR3 contains 14 residues. Here the CDR3 reads CAISEIGKDYEQYF. The CDR3, as DNA: TGTGCCATCAGTGAGATTGGCAAAGACTACGAGCAGTACTTC.

The J gene is TRBJ1-3, the V gene TRBV5-8; D unclear. The V gene's germline CDR1 is SGHTS and CDR2 YDEGEE. CDR3 size: 12 residues. V was trimmed by 4 bases and J by 1 base, leaving 3 bases between them. This CDR3 is CASSTSGNTIYF. Here the CDR3 DNA reads TGTGCCAGCAGCACTTCTGGAAACACCATATATTTT.

This clone was observed a handful of times. The chain has TRBV28 and TRBJ1-4; D remains unclear. V lost 5 bases and J 7 bases, leaving 11 bases between the germline ends. Germline V gene lookup returns CDR1 MDHEN and CDR2 SYDVKM. CDR3 length: 13 residues. This chain's CDR3 is CASSRHSGEKLFF. CDR3 DNA sequence: TGTGCCAGCAGTCGTCACTCCGGTGAAAAACTGTTTTTT.